This paragraph reports one T cell receptor beta chain. The record originates from a study of blood T cell repertoires in COVID-19. Study information: Samples taken during acute and convalescent COVID-19 were collected in the United States, Italy and Spain.

Assay: immunoSEQ multiplex PCR; the TCRdb copy retains only in-frame clones and omits some. Of fewer than 350,000 clones in the sample, roughly 79% are singletons; the top ten hold over 2.5%. V dropped 2 bases and J dropped 4; count of bases not matched to a gene: 1. The germline gives CDR1 SGHNT, CDR2 YYREEE (reference sequence). This CDR3 region has 14 residues. The clonotype comes from a woman aged 55-69 years with active or convalescent COVID-19. The chain carries TRBV5-4 and TRBJ2-2; 8 bases agree with TRBD1. The sample comprised peripheral blood. The chain's CDR3 is CASSLTGGTGELFF. In DNA form, the CDR3 reads TGTGCCAGCAGCTTAACAGGGGGCACCGGGGAGCTGTTTTTT.